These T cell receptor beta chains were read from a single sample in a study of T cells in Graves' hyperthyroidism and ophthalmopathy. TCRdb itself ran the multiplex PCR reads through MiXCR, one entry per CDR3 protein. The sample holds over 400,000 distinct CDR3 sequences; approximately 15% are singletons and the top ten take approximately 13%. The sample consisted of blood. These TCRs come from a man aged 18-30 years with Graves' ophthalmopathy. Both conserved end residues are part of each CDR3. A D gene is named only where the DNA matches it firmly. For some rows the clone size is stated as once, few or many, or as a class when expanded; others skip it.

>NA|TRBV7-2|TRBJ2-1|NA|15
CASSRIGGLAGRQFF
TGTGCCAGCAGCCGAATCGGGGGGCTCGCGGGAAGGCAGTTCTTC
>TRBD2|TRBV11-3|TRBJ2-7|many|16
CASSPLAGATLYEQYF
TGTGCCAGCAGCCCATTAGCGGGGGCCACCCTCTACGAGCAGTACTTC
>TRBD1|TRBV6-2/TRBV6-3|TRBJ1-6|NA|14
CASSYSTGNSPLHF
TGTGCCAGCAGTTACTCGACAGGGAACTCACCCCTCCACTTT
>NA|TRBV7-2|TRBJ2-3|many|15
CASSLSAAGHGTQYF
TGTGCCAGCAGCCTTTCGGCGGCGGGCCACGGTACGCAGTATTTT
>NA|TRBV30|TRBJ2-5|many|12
CAWSGSGETQYF
TGTGCCTGGTCAGGGTCAGGAGAGACCCAGTACTTC
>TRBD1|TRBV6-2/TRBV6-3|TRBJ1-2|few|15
CASSYGTGRGYGYTF
TGTGCCAGCAGTTACGGGACAGGGAGGGGCTATGGCTACACCTTC
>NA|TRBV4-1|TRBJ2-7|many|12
CASSPAGGEQYF
TGCGCCAGCAGCCCAGCTGGGGGCGAGCAGTACTTC
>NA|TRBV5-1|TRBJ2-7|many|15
CASSLAGEFSYEQYF
TGCGCCAGCAGCTTGGCCGGCGAATTCTCCTACGAGCAGTACTTC
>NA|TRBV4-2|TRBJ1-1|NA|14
CASSLSRGDTEAFF
TGTGCCAGCAGCCTGTCACGAGGGGACACTGAAGCTTTCTTT
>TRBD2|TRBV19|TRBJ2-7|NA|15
CASSSPGLVSYEQYF
TGTGCCAGTAGTTCACCGGGACTAGTCTCCTACGAGCAGTACTTC
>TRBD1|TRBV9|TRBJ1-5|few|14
CASSAGGGNQPQHF
TGTGCCAGCAGCGCAGGGGGGGGCAATCAGCCCCAGCATTTT
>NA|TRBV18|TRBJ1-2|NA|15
CASSPRDGTNYGYTF
TGTGCCAGCTCACCGCGGGACGGAACTAACTATGGCTACACCTTC
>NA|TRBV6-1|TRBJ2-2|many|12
CASLPSTGELFF
TGTGCCAGCCTGCCGAGCACCGGGGAGCTGTTTTTT
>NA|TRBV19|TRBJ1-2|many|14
CASSTQGQLYGYTF
TGTGCCAGTAGTACCCAAGGACAGCTCTATGGCTACACCTTC
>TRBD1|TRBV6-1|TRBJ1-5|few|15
CASTWDRENNQPQHF
TGTGCCAGCACCTGGGACAGGGAGAACAATCAGCCCCAGCATTTT
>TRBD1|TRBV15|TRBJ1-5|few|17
CATSSPYRGSSNQPQHF
TGTGCCACCAGCAGTCCCTACAGGGGAAGTAGCAATCAGCCCCAGCATTTT
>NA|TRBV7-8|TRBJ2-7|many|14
CASSLRPGVHEQYF
TGTGCCAGCAGCTTGAGGCCAGGGGTCCACGAGCAGTACTTC
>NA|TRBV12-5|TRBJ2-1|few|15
CASGLVRGWGNEQFF
TGTGCTAGTGGTTTGGTCAGGGGATGGGGCAATGAGCAGTTCTTC
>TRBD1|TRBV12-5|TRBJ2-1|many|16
CASGLTTGVSYNEQFF
TGTGCTAGTGGTTTGACTACAGGGGTTTCCTACAATGAGCAGTTCTTC
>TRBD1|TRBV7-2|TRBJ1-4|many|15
CASSWNRGTNEKLFF
TGTGCCAGCAGCTGGAACAGGGGAACTAATGAAAAACTGTTTTTT
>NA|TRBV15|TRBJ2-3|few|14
CATSDRGYTDTQYF
TGTGCCACCAGCGACCGGGGGTACACAGATACGCAGTATTTT
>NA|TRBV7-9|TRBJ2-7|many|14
CASSSLGGSYEQYF
TGTGCCAGCAGCTCTTTGGGAGGTTCCTACGAGCAGTACTTC
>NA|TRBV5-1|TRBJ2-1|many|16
CASSSRALTTTNEQFF
TGCGCCAGCAGCTCACGGGCACTGACTACAACCAATGAGCAGTTCTTC
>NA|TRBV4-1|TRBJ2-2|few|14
CASTRQLNTGELFF
TGCGCCAGCACCCGACAGTTGAACACCGGGGAGCTGTTTTTT
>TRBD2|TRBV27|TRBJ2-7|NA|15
CASSLSGGGGRGQYF
TGTGCCAGCAGTTTATCCGGCGGGGGGGGCCGGGGGCAGTACTTC
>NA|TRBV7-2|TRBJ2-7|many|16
CASSAHHRAGGYEQYF
TGTGCCAGCAGCGCGCATCATCGGGCCGGGGGCTACGAGCAGTACTTC
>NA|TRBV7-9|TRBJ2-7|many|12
CATGDGTYEQYF
TGTGCCACCGGTGACGGGACCTACGAGCAGTACTTC
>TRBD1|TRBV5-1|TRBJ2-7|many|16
CASSLALGTVSYEQYF
TGCGCCAGCAGCTTGGCTCTGGGGACAGTATCGTACGAGCAGTACTTC
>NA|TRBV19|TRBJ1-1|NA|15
CASSNGLGGNTEAFF
TGTGCCAGTAGTAACGGGTTAGGGGGGAACACTGAAGCTTTCTTT
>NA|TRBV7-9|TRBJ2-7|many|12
CASSLGRDEQYF
TGTGCCAGCAGCTTAGGCAGGGACGAGCAGTACTTC
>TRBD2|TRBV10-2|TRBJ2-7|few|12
CASGGGAREQYF
TGCGCCAGCGGGGGAGGGGCACGGGAGCAGTACTTC